This note documents a single TCR beta chain sequence. Its target is unknown. These data belong to a study of OX40 agonist ivuxolimab in advanced cancers. Study-wide context: Males comprised roughly four fifths of the group, whose mean age was approximately 61 years (range roughly 23 to 80). Partial responses were achieved by three patients, one with hepatocellular carcinoma and two with cutaneous melanoma. Study results and caveats: Low normalized T-cell clonal expansion was also seen in some nonresponders. Clonal expansion was seen in CD4+ and CD8+ blood T cells by week 6 at 0.1 to 3.0 mg/kg.

The data were produced by immunoSEQ multiplex PCR, yet TCRdb's version contains in-frame clones alone and is incomplete. The table shows tens of thousands of clones, with roughly 85% occurring only once. CDR1 and CDR2 from the germline V gene are KGHSH and LQKENI. V was shortened by 6 bases and J by 1 base, with 16 bases between the two germline ends. This CDR3 contains 16 residues. The sequences come from CD4+ or CD8+ T cells sorted from blood, collected in a trial of the OX40 agonist ivuxolimab. V gene TRBV18 combines with J gene TRBJ1-5; D is perhaps TRBD1 (6 bases). The source of this sequence is an adult with an advanced solid tumor such as melanoma, head and neck, liver or kidney cancer. The CDR3 DNA sequence: TGTGCCAGCTCCACCGGGGGGCCCGAGAGCAATCAGCCCCAGCATTTT. Its protein is CASSTGGPESNQPQHF.